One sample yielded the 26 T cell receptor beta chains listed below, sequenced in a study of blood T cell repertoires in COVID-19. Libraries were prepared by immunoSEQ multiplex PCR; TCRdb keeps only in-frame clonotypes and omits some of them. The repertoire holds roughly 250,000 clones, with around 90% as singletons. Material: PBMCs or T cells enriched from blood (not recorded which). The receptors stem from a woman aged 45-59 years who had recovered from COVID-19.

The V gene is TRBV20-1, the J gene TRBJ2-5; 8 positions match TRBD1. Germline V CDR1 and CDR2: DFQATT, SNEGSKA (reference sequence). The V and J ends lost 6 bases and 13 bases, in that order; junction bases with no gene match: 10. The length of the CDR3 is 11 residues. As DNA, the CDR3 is TGCAGTGCAATGAGGGACAGGTCTCTGTACTTC. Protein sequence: CSAMRDRSLYF.

CDR3 protein: CASSLRAGGNTEAFF. The CDR3 DNA is TGTGCCAGCAGCTTACGGGCAGGGGGAAACACTGAAGCTTTCTTT. V is TRBV7-6 and J is TRBJ1-1; 7 bases are shared with TRBD1. The CDR3 covers 15 residues. Germline V gene lookup returns CDR1 SGHVS and CDR2 FNYEAQ. V shed 2 bases, J shed 2 bases, and the junction held 5 bases outside the gene matches.

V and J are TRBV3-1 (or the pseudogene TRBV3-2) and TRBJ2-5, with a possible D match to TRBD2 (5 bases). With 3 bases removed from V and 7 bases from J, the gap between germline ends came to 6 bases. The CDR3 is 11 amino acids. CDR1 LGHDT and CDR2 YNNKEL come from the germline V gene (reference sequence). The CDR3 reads CASSQEATQYF. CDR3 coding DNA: TGTGCCAGCAGCCAGGAGGCGACCCAGTACTTC.

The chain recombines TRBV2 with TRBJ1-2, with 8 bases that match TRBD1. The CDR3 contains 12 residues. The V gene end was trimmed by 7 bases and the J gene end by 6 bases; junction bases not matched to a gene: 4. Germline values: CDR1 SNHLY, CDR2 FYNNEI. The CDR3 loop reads CASNGQGHGYTF. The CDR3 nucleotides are TGTGCCAGCAATGGACAGGGACATGGCTACACCTTC.

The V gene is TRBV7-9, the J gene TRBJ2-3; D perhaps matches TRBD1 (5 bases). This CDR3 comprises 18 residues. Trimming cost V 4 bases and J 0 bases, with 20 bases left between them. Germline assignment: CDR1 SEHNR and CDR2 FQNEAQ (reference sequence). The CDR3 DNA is TGTGCCAGCAGCTCCCCCCTTCTAGGGGCCCTGAGCACAGATACGCAGTATTTT. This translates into CASSSPLLGALSTDTQYF.

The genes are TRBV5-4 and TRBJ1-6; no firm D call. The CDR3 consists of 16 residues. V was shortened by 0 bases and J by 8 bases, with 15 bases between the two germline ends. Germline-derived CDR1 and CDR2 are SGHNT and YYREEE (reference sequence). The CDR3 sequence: CASSLAQSRPDSPLHF. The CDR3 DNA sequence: TGTGCCAGCAGCTTGGCGCAGTCACGTCCAGATTCACCCCTCCACTTT.

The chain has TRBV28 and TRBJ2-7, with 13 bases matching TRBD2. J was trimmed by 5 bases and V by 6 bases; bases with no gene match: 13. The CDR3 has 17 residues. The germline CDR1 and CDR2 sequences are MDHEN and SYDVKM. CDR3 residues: CASSLLAGGPIFHEQYF. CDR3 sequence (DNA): TGTGCCAGCAGCCTACTAGCGGGAGGGCCAATTTTTCACGAGCAGTACTTC.

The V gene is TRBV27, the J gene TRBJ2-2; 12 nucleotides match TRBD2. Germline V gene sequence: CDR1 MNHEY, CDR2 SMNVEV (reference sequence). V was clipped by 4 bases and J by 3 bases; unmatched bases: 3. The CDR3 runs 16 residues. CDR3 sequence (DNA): TGTGCCAGCAGTTCCCTAGCGGGAGGGGACACCGGGGAGCTGTTTTTT. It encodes CASSSLAGGDTGELFF.

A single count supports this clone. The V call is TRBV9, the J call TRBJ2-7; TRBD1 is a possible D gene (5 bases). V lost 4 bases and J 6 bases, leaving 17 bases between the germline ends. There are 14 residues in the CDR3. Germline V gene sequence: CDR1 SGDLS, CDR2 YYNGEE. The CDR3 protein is CASSQRPQGGEQYF. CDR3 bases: TGTGCCAGCAGCCAACGCCCCCAGGGCGGCGAGCAGTACTTC.

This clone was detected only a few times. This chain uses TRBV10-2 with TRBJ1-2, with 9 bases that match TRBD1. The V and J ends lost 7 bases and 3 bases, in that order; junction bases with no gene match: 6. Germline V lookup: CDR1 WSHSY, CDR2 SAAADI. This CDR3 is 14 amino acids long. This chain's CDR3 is CASNPGQGHYGYTF. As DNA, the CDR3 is TGCGCCAGCAATCCAGGACAGGGGCACTATGGCTACACCTTC.

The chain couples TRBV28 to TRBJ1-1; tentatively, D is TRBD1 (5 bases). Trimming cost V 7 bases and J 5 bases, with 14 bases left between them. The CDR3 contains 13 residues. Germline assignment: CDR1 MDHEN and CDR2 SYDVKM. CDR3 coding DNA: TGTGCCAGCAATGCGGGGCGGATAACTGAAGCTTTCTTT. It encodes CASNAGRITEAFF.

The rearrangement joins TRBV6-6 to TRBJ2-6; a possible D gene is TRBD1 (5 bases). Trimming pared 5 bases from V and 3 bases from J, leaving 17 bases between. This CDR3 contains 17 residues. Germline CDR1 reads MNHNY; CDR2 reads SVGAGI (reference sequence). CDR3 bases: TGTGCCAGCAGTCGGACAAACCAACGCAGTGGGGCCAACGTCCTGACTTTC. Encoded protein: CASSRTNQRSGANVLTF.

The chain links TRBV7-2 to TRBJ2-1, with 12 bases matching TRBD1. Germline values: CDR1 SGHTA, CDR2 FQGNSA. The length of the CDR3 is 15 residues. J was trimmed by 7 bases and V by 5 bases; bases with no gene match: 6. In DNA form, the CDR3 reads TGTGCCAGCAGCGGGGGACAGGGGGCTTGGAATGAGCAGTTCTTC. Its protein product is CASSGGQGAWNEQFF.

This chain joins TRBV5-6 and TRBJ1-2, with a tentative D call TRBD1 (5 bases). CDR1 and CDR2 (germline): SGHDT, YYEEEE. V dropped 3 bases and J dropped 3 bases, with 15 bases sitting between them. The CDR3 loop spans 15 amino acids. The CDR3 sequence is CASSWRGVGDYGYTF. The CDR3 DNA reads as TGTGCCAGCAGCTGGCGGGGGGTAGGGGACTATGGCTACACCTTC.

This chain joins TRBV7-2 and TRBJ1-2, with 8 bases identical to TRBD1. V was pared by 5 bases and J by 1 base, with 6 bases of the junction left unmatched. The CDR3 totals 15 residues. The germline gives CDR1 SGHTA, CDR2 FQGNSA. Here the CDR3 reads CASSTWTGYNYGYTF. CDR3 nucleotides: TGTGCCAGCAGCACTTGGACAGGGTATAACTATGGCTACACCTTC.

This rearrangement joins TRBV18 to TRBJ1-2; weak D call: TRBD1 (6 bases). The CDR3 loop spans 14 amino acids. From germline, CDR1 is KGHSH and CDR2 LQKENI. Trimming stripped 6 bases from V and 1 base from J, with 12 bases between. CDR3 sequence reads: CASSADRINYGYTF. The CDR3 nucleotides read TGTGCCAGCTCGGCTGACAGGATTAACTATGGCTACACCTTC.

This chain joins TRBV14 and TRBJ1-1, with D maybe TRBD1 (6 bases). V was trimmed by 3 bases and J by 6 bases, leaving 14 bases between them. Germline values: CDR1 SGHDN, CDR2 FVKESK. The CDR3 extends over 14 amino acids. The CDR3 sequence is CASSHPPTGSEAFF. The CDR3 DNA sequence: TGTGCCAGCAGCCATCCACCGACAGGCTCTGAAGCTTTCTTT.

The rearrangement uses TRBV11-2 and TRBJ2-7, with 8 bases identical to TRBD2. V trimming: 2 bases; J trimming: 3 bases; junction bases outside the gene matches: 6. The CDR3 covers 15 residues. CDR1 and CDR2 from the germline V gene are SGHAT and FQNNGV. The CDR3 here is CASSLFDGGDYEQYF. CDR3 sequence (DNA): TGTGCCAGCAGCTTATTCGACGGGGGGGACTACGAGCAGTACTTC. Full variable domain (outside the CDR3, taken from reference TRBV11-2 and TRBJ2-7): EAGVAQSPRYKIIEKRQSVAFWCNPISGHATLYWYQQILGQGPKLLIQFQNNGVVDDSQLPKDRFSAERLKGVDSTLKIQPAKLEDSAVYLCASSLFDGGDYEQYFGPGTRLTVT.

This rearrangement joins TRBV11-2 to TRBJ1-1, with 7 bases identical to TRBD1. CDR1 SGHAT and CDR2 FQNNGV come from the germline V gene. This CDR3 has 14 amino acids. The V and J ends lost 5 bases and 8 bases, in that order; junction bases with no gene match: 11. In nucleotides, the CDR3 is TGTGCCAGCAGCGACAATCCGGGACAGCGCGAAGCTTTCTTT. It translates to CASSDNPGQREAFF.

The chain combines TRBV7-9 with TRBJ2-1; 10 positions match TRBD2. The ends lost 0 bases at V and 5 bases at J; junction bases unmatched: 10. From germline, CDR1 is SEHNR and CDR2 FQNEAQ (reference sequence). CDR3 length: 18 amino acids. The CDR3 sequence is CASSLALLAGVSNNEQFF. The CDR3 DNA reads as TGTGCCAGCAGCTTAGCGCTCCTAGCGGGAGTATCTAACAATGAGCAGTTCTTC.

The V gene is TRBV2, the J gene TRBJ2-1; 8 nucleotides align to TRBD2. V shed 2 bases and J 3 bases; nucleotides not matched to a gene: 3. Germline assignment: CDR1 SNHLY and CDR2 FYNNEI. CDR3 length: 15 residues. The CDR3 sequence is CASSERTSGYNEQFF. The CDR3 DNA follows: TGTGCCAGCAGTGAAAGAACTAGCGGCTACAATGAGCAGTTCTTC. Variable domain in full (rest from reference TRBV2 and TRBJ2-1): EPEVTQTPSHQVTQMGQEVILRCVPISNHLYFYWYRQILGQKVEFLVSFYNNEISEKSEIFDDQFSVERPDGSNFTLKIRSTKLEDSAMYFCASSERTSGYNEQFFGPGTRLTVL.

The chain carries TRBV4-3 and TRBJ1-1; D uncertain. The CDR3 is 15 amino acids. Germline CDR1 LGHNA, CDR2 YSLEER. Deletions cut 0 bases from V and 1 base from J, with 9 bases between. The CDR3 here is CASSQEGVGNTEAFF. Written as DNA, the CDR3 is TGCGCCAGCAGCCAAGAAGGAGTCGGGAACACTGAAGCTTTCTTT.

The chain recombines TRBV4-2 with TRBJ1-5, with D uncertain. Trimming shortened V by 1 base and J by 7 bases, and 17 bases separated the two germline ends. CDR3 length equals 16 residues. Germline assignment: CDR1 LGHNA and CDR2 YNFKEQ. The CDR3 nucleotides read TGTGCCAGCAGCCAAGGGTCGAAAACAGAGGGACAGCCCCAGCATTTT. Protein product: CASSQGSKTEGQPQHF.

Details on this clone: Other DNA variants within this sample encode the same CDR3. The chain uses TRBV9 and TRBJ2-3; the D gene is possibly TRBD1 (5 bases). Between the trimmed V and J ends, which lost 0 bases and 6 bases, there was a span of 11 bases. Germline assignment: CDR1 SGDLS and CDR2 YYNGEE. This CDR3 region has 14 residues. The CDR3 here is CASSVGQGTDTQYF. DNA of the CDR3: TGTGCCAGCAGCGTAGGCCAGGGAACCGATACGCAGTATTTT. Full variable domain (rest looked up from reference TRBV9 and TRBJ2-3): DSGVTQTPKHLITATGQRVTLRCSPRSGDLSVYWYQQSLDQGLQFLIQYYNGEERAKGNILERFSAQQFPDLHSELNLSSLELGDSALYFCASSVGQGTDTQYFGPGTRLTVL.

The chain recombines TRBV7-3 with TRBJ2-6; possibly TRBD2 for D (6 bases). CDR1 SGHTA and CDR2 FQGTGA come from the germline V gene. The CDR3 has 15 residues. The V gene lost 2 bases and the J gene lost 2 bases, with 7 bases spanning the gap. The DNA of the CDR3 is TGTGCCAGCAGCTTAGGGACTCCTGGGGCCAACGTCCTGACTTTC. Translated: CASSLGTPGANVLTF.

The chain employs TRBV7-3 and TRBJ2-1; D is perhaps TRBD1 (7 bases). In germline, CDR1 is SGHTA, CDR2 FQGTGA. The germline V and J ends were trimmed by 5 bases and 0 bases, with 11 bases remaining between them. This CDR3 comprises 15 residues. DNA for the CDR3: TGTGCCAGCAGCCCAGGGGGGCTCTCCTACAATGAGCAGTTCTTC. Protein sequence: CASSPGGLSYNEQFF.